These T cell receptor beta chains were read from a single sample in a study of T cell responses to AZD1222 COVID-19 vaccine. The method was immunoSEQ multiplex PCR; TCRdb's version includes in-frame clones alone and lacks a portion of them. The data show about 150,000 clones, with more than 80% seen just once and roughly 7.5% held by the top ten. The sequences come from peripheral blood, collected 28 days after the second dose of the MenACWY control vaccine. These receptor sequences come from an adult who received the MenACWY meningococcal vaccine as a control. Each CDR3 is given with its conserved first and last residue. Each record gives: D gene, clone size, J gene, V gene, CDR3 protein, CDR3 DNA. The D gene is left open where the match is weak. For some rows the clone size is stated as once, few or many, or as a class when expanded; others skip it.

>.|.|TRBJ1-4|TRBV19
CASSTQGVDEKLFF
TGTGCCAGTAGTACTCAGGGAGTCGACGAAAAACTGTTTTTT
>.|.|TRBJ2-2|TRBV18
CASSPGLDGRELFF
TGTGCCAGCTCACCAGGGTTAGACGGCCGGGAGCTGTTTTTT
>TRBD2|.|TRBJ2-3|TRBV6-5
CASRPGLATDTQYF
TGTGCCAGCAGACCAGGACTAGCAACAGATACGCAGTATTTT
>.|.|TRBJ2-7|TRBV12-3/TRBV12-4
CASSITRSYEQYF
TGTGCCAGCAGTATAACACGATCCTACGAGCAGTACTTC
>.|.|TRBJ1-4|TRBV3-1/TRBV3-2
CASKARGGEGDEKLFF
TGTGCCAGCAAAGCGCGGGGGGGCGAGGGAGATGAAAAACTGTTTTTT
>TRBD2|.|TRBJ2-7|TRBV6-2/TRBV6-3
CASRPTGTRLTYEQYF
TGTGCCAGCAGACCTACCGGGACTAGACTCACCTACGAGCAGTACTTC
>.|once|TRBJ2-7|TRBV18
CASSPPVAQSGGEQYF
TGTGCCAGCTCACCACCTGTGGCGCAGTCAGGCGGCGAGCAGTACTTC
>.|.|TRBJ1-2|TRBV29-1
CSVDTSPGADYGYTF
TGCAGCGTTGATACGAGCCCGGGAGCTGACTATGGCTACACCTTC
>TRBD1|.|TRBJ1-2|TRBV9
CASSVAGGESGYTF
TGTGCCAGCAGCGTAGCAGGGGGCGAAAGTGGCTACACCTTC
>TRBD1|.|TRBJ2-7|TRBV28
CASRREGQGFYEQYF
TGTGCCAGCCGTCGGGAGGGACAGGGGTTCTACGAGCAGTACTTC
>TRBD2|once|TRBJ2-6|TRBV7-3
CASSLLPLAGATSSGANVLTF
TGTGCCAGCAGCTTACTCCCTTTAGCGGGGGCCACCTCTTCTGGGGCCAACGTCCTGACTTTC
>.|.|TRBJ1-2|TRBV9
CASSARTSNYGYTF
TGTGCCAGCAGCGCCAGGACATCTAACTATGGCTACACCTTC
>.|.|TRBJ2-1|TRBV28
CASSSGGVGGNEQFF
TGTGCCAGCAGTTCAGGGGGGGTCGGTGGCAATGAGCAGTTCTTC
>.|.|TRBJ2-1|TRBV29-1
CSVQGGTLYNEQFF
TGCAGCGTCCAGGGGGGGACACTCTACAATGAGCAGTTCTTC
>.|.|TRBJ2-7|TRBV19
CASSNLPKEQEQYF
TGTGCCAGTAGTAACCTCCCCAAGGAGCAAGAGCAGTACTTC
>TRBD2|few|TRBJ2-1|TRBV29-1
CSVDGGSSYNEQFF
TGCAGCGTTGATGGCGGGAGCTCCTACAATGAGCAGTTCTTC
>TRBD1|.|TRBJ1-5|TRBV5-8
CASSLGQGPHQPQHF
TGTGCCAGCAGCTTGGGACAGGGCCCCCATCAGCCCCAGCATTTT
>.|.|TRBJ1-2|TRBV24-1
CATSDQDRDGYTF
TGTGCCACCAGTGATCAGGATAGAGATGGCTACACCTTC
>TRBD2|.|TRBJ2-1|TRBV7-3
CASRRTSGTSSNEQFF
TGTGCCAGCAGGAGGACTAGCGGGACCTCCTCGAATGAGCAGTTCTTC
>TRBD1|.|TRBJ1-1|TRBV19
CASSPTRQGPNTEAFF
TGTGCCAGTAGTCCCACTAGACAGGGCCCTAACACTGAAGCTTTCTTT
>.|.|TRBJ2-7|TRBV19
CASSMGGYEQYF
TGTGCCAGTAGTATGGGGGGATACGAGCAGTACTTC
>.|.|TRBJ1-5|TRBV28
CASSPPGQPQHF
TGTGCCAGCAGTCCCCCCGGGCAGCCCCAGCATTTT
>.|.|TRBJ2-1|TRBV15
CATSRGGVGGNEQFF
TGTGCCACCAGCAGAGGCGGAGTAGGAGGCAATGAGCAGTTCTTC
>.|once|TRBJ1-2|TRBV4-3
CASSQEPANYGYTF
TGCGCCAGCAGCCAAGAGCCGGCCAACTATGGCTACACCTTC